This T cell receptor beta chain was sequenced for a study of shared clonotypes between healthy human individuals (dated by TCRdb to about 2020). Concerning the study at large: A couple of women and a few men aged 18 to 49 years were included in the cohort. Blood TCR repertoires of a handful of healthy adults were deeply sequenced to estimate repertoire size and the extent of clonotype sharing between individuals. For each donor, three plates each were used for CD4 naive and CD4 memory, two plates were used for CD8 naive, and one plate was used for CD8 memory. Leukapheresis yielded between about 0.9 and 8.9 billion PBMCs per donor. Libraries were prepared and TCR repertoires were sequenced by different laboratories using diverse techniques, in order to increase sequencing depth and limit assay-specific biases. Points the paper makes about the study in general: Higher generation probabilities were observed for clonotypes shared by all four sorted-subset donors than for non-shared clonotypes. Only blood was sampled, and tissue TCR repertoires likely differ from those in blood. Naive subsets generally had larger estimated clonotype richness than memory subsets. Pairwise subsampling indicated that sequencing depth was expected to affect the degree of clonotype sharing among donors. Even with the large sequencing depth, rarefaction of the sorted-subset datasets indicated that sequencing was incomplete. When a few donors were compared, the shared fraction of clonotypes was about 5% for naive CD4, approximately 3.3% for naive CD8, more than 2% for memory CD4, and 0.35% to 0.5% for memory CD8. Because the study included only a small number of donors, the genetic and exposure-history diversity represented was limited.

V is cut by 4 bases and J by 1 base, and the space between the germline ends is 17 bases. CDR1 SGDLS and CDR2 YYNGEE were looked up in the germline V gene. Including the terminal cysteine and phenylalanine, the CDR3 comprises 16 residues. The retained sequence is limited to the CDR3, 48 bases, with the frame set at the first base. Healthy HIV-negative adults with no recently reported acute infections or vaccinations were included as donors. Every donor was a Caucasian adult residing in Nashville, Tennessee, USA. CD4+ T cells were enriched through magnetic negative selection, after which naive cells were positively selected on CD45RA and the remaining negative fraction served as the memory subset. Blood was obtained by leukapheresis, after which PBMCs were separated by Ficoll-Histopaque density gradient centrifugation and cryopreserved in liquid nitrogen vapor phase. Purity and quantity of every magnetically sorted T cell population were checked by analytical flow cytometry. Genomic DNA was isolated from every sorted fraction and measured by UV absorbance on a Nanodrop 2000c.

TCR CDR3 regions were amplified from genomic DNA by multiplex PCR using the deep immunoSEQ assay. Extracted genomic DNA from each cell subset was distributed evenly across all wells of several immunoSEQ 96-well plates, and each plate was treated as a replicate. Each replicate PCR for sorted subsets received roughly 200 ng genomic DNA, equal to tens of thousands of T cell genomes. Purified libraries were quantified with a Qubit 3.0 fluorometer, sized on a Bioanalyzer 2100, and re-quantified with the KAPA Library Quantification kit. A separate single-read 150-cycle Illumina NextSeq 550 flow cell was used to sequence each immunoSEQ 96-well plate. Concerning the study's data processing: Because only junctional sequences without quality scores were contained in the immunoSEQ output, filtering matching that applied to full-length reads could not be performed. Sequences were annotated with PyIR, a Python wrapper for IgBLAST v1.9, using IMGT germline references to assign V/J genes and CDR3. Reads with weak V/J assignments (E-value above 1e-6), missing CDR3, stop codons, out-of-frame junctions, or ambiguous translated residues were removed. V3J clonotypes were defined by identical inferred V gene, J gene, and CDR3 amino acid sequence. To compute the percentage overlap between repertoires, the number of shared unique clonotypes was divided by the size of the smaller repertoire. Three approaches were used to assess repertoire richness: RTK rarefaction, the Chao1 estimator, and Recon v2.1 estimates of unobserved clonotypes. OLGA was used to compute generation probabilities for all TCRbeta clonotypes that the gDNA method yielded from a few donors. As stored in TCRdb, this immuneACCESS dataset retains in-frame rearrangements with V and J assigned. A fraction of the clones does not appear; measured against another copy, unresolved V genes explain less than half of the discrepancy, and the remainder lacks a known reason. From that table come the V and J calls and clone size; the DNA was used to work out D and trimming. The sample has more than 2,000,000 clones on record, around nine tenths of them singletons. The ten largest clones capture more than 0.12% of the sample.

Worth noting for this clone: There is no known antigen for this receptor. Per-base qualities were not stored, and no clone one base away is much larger.

The rearranged segments are TRBV9 and TRBJ1-1, with no reliable assignment of the D segment. The receptor comes from a young man in good health. The sample taken for sequencing was naive CD4+ T cells sorted from blood. The cell subset or site label, as the study defines it: CD45RA+ positively selected. CDR3 region: CASSPREGWKNTEAFF. The nucleotides read TGTGCCAGCAGCCCTAGGGAGGGTTGGAAGAACACTGAAGCTTTCTTT. Beyond the CDR3, the reference TRBV9 and TRBJ1-1 genes provide the residues; the full variable domain reads: DSGVTQTPKHLITATGQRVTLRCSPRSGDLSVYWYQQSLDQGLQFLIQYYNGEERAKGNILERFSAQQFPDLHSELNLSSLELGDSALYFCASSPREGWKNTEAFFGQGTRLTVV.